This T cell receptor beta chain stems from a study of glioma-infiltrating T cells after dendritic cell vaccination. The wider study: Dendritic cells derived from monocytes and pulsed with autologous tumor lysate formed the vaccine.

Time point denoted: after dendritic cell vaccination, including at tumor progression/relapse. The CDR3 is 14 amino acids. The germline V gene encodes CDR1 MNHNS and CDR2 SASEGT. Trimming shortened V by 3 bases and J by 2 bases, and 11 bases separated the two germline ends. Points on this clone: The same CDR3 also results from other DNA sequences found in this sample.

The PCR used 60 V beta and 13 J beta primers. The table came from immunoSEQ multiplex PCR; TCRdb's copy has only in-frame clones and leaves some out. Among about 110,000 clones, around 90% were seen once, and the ten largest hold 2.5% to 3.5%. This specimen consisted of blood, obtained after dendritic cell vaccination. The chain has TRBV6-1 and TRBJ2-7; D may be TRBD2 (7 bases). This clonotype originated in a human donor with glioblastoma. CDR3 in DNA: TGTGCCAGCAGTGACACCGGGGGGCCCTACGAGCAGTACTTC. It is translated as CASSDTGGPYEQYF.